Sequencing of this T cell receptor (beta chain) was carried out in a study of T-cell reconstitution after alpha-beta-depleted transplantation in children. Overall study results and limits: Expanded graft clones numbering several hundred reportedly gave rise to alpha-beta T cells about two months after transplant. Diversity of TCRbeta at day 60 was high in some patients, arising from surviving recipient T cells and thymic progenitors. T-cell counts and diversity at one year post-transplant came mainly from newly produced T cells.

Per the germline V gene, CDR1 is MNHNS and CDR2 is SASEGT. The CDR3 consists of 17 residues. The junction had 13 bases not matched to a gene; V was cut back by 5 bases and J by 4 bases. As it was prepared, the TCRbeta library received unique molecular identifiers. One entry per CDR3 protein results from TCRdb running MiXCR on the PCR reads. The sample holds about a million distinct CDR3 sequences, about 30% seen once. A remark on this clonotype: Its matching antigen is unknown.

The chain uses TRBV6-1 and TRBJ2-2; 7 bases are shared with TRBD1. Material: PBMCs, mostly from graft donor cells, obtained 360 days after TCRalphabeta/CD19-depleted stem cell transplant. The TCR comes from a boy in the first two years of life who had a stem cell transplant for SCID, so the T cells may come from the graft donor. The chain's CDR3 is CASSHQDRSQSTGELFF. The CDR3 DNA reads as TGTGCCAGCAGTCATCAGGACAGGAGTCAGTCCACCGGGGAGCTGTTTTTT.